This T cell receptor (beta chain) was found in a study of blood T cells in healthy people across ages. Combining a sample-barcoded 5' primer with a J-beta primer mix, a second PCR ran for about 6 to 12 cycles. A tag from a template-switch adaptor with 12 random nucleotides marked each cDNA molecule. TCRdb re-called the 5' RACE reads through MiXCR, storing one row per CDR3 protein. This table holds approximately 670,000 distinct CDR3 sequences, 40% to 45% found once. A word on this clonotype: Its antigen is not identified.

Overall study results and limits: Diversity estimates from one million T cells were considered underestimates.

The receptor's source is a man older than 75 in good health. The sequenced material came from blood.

DNA of the CDR3: TGTGCCAGCAGCAAAGGGGGGCAGTCCCCCTACGAGCAGTACTTC. Its protein product is CASSKGGQSPYEQYF. The rearrangement joins TRBV21-1 to TRBJ2-7; the table assigns TRBD1, which was not confirmed against the DNA. TRBV21-1 is a pseudogene. CDR3 length: 15 amino acids.